The 29 T cell receptor beta chains below were found in one sample sequenced in a study of T cells after yellow fever vaccination. Using its own MiXCR run on the 5' RACE reads, TCRdb lists one record per CDR3 protein. The data show roughly 330,000 distinct CDR3 sequences, around 4.1% seen once. This sample comprised PBMCs, obtained 5 days after the yellow fever booster vaccination. These receptors came from a young man who received the YFV17D yellow fever vaccine.

The chain links TRBV5-1 to TRBJ1-2; TRBD1 is a possible D gene (5 bases). The germline CDR1 and CDR2 sequences are SGHRS and YFSETQ. The V gene lost 7 bases and the J gene lost 4 bases, with 17 bases spanning the gap. The CDR3 contains 14 residues. The CDR3 loop reads CASAMGEGSYGYTF. The CDR3 DNA reads TGCGCCAGCGCCATGGGAGAGGGGAGCTATGGCTACACCTTC. Drawing the rest from reference TRBV5-1 and TRBJ1-2, the complete variable domain is KAGVTQTPRYLIKTRGQQVTLSCSPISGHRSVSWYQQTPGQGLQFLFEYFSETQRNKGNFPGRFSGRQFSNSRSEMNVSTLELGDSALYLCASAMGEGSYGYTFGSGTRLTVV.

Many counts were recorded for this clonotype. The chain couples TRBV20-1 to TRBJ2-1; 8 bases line up with TRBD1. The CDR3 totals 15 residues. The J segment lost 2 bases and the V segment lost 4 bases, leaving 7 bases of the junction unmatched. Germline V gene sequence: CDR1 DFQATT, CDR2 SNEGSKA (reference sequence). CDR3 residues: CSAIPDRGAYNEQFF. DNA for the CDR3: TGCAGTGCTATCCCCGACAGGGGAGCCTACAATGAGCAGTTCTTC.

Ten or more counts support this clonotype. V is TRBV4-2 and J is TRBJ1-6; 10 nucleotides align to TRBD1. The junction had 7 bases not matched to a gene; V was cut back by 5 bases and J by 0 bases. CDR1 and CDR2 (germline): LGHNA, YNFKEQ. The CDR3 sequence is 18 residues long. For the CDR3, the DNA is TGTGCCAGCAGCAAAATAGACAGGGGGCACTCCTATAATTCACCCCTCCACTTT. This translates into CASSKIDRGHSYNSPLHF.

At least ten counts were recorded for this clonotype. V and J are TRBV4-2 and TRBJ2-3; 13 nucleotides line up with TRBD2. J gave up 6 bases and V 1 base, and 10 bases lay outside the gene matches. This CDR3 contains 18 residues. CDR1 LGHNA and CDR2 YNFKEQ come from the germline V gene. The CDR3 loop is CASSQAPTSGGASDTQYF. In DNA form, the CDR3 reads TGTGCCAGCAGCCAAGCTCCCACTAGCGGGGGGGCCAGCGATACGCAGTATTTT.

This clonotype has a count of ten or more. The gene calls are TRBV6-1 and TRBJ2-1; 8 bases fit TRBD1. The J segment lost 6 bases and the V segment lost 3 bases, leaving 7 bases of the junction unmatched. Germline CDR1 reads MNHNS; CDR2 reads SASEGT. The CDR3 sequence is 15 residues long. In DNA form, the CDR3 reads TGTGCCAGCAGTGATGCACAGGGGGTCTTCAATGAGCAGTTCTTC. Encoded protein: CASSDAQGVFNEQFF.

This clonotype has a handful of counts. This chain uses TRBV29-1 with TRBJ2-3; D gene ambiguous. The V and J ends lost 3 bases and 1 base respectively, with 8 bases between them. Per germline, CDR1 SQVTM and CDR2 ANQGSEA. The CDR3 length is 13 residues. The CDR3 sequence is CSVDIYGTDTQYF. The CDR3 DNA sequence: TGCAGCGTTGACATATATGGCACAGATACGCAGTATTTT.

This clonotype was counted ten times or more. The V and J genes are TRBV6-1 and TRBJ2-1, with TRBD1 matching 9 bases. Germline V gene data show CDR1 as MNHNS and CDR2 as SASEGT. CDR3 length: 16 amino acids. V shed 4 bases and J 7 bases; nucleotides not matched to a gene: 11. The CDR3 is CASSVQGQGSKNEQFF. The CDR3 DNA is TGTGCCAGCAGTGTTCAAGGACAGGGGTCTAAAAATGAGCAGTTCTTC.

The table lists this clonotype with many counts. The chain is built from TRBV2 and TRBJ2-7, with D tentatively TRBD1 (6 bases). Germline CDR1 reads SNHLY; CDR2 reads FYNNEI. This CDR3 comprises 14 residues. V was trimmed by 2 bases and J by 5 bases, leaving 13 bases between them. In DNA form, the CDR3 reads TGTGCCAGCAGTGAACCCCAGGGGACCCACGAGCAGTACTTC. Translation: CASSEPQGTHEQYF.

This clonotype was recorded many times. CDR3 in DNA: TGTGCCAGCAGCGCCAGACTAGCGCTCGACACAGATACGCAGTATTTT. This translates into CASSARLALDTDTQYF. The gene calls are TRBV7-9 and TRBJ2-3; 8 bases are shared with TRBD2. The CDR3 contains 16 residues. Germline CDR1 reads SEHNR; CDR2 reads FQNEAQ (reference sequence). Unmatched junction bases numbered 9, after V lost 5 bases and J lost 2 bases. Filled out from reference TRBV7-9 and TRBJ2-3, the complete variable domain reads DTGVSQNPRHKITKRGQNVTFRCDPISEHNRLYWYRQTLGQGPEFLTYFQNEAQLEKSRLLSDRFSAERPKGSFSTLEIQRTEQGDSAMYLCASSARLALDTDTQYFGPGTRLTVL.

V gene TRBV15 combines with J gene TRBJ2-5; perhaps TRBD1 as D (6 bases). The germline V and J ends were trimmed by 0 bases and 1 base, with 6 bases remaining between them. Germline assignment: CDR1 LNHNV and CDR2 YYDKDF (reference sequence). The CDR3 has 14 amino acids. CDR3 sequence reads: CATSREGGQETQYF. The CDR3, as DNA: TGTGCCACCAGCAGAGAAGGGGGCCAAGAGACCCAGTACTTC.

This sequence joins TRBV28 and TRBJ2-6; no reliable D call. Germline V CDR1 and CDR2: MDHEN, SYDVKM. This CDR3 spans 15 amino acids. Between the trimmed V and J ends, which lost 3 bases and 0 bases, there was a span of 6 bases. CDR3 bases: TGTGCCAGCAGTTTCTTTGCCTCTGGGGCCAACGTCCTGACTTTC. It specifies CASSFFASGANVLTF.

This clonotype was picked up a small number of times. V is TRBV20-1 and J is TRBJ1-1, with 7 bases matching TRBD1. With 6 bases clipped from V and 1 base from J, the junction kept 5 bases outside the gene matches. The CDR3 is 13 residues long. Germline CDR1 is DFQATT and CDR2 is SNEGSKA (reference sequence). In DNA form, the CDR3 reads TGCAGTGCCCTGGACAGGACGAACACTGAAGCTTTCTTT. This encodes CSALDRTNTEAFF.

The rearrangement joins TRBV30 to TRBJ2-3, with D possibly being TRBD1 (6 bases). The V end was cut by 2 bases, the J end by 7 bases, with 19 bases between. The CDR3 loop spans 15 amino acids. Germline CDR1 is GTSNPN and CDR2 is SVGIG (reference sequence). The CDR3: CAWSSPPTGLNTQYF. The CDR3 nucleotides are TGTGCCTGGAGTTCGCCCCCCACAGGGCTGAATACGCAGTATTTT.

V is TRBV7-8 and J is TRBJ1-6; D remains unclear. Germline CDR1 is SGHVS and CDR2 is FQNEAQ. Trimming cost V 5 bases and J 3 bases, with 8 bases left between them. CDR3 length equals 14 residues. CDR3 bases: TGTGCCAGCAGCGCTTGGGGCTATAATTCACCCCTCCACTTT. This translates into CASSAWGYNSPLHF.

This clonotype came up a few times. J is TRBJ2-1 and V is TRBV6-6; 11 positions match TRBD2. The CDR3 totals 15 residues. With V trimmed by 3 bases and J by 7 bases, 5 bases remained unmatched. Looked up from germline, CDR1 is MNHNY and CDR2 is SVGAGI (reference sequence). The CDR3 bases are TGTGCCAGCAGTTATCCTAGCGGGGGGAGAAATGAGCAGTTCTTC. This encodes CASSYPSGGRNEQFF.

The CDR3: CASSLAAGGDNEQFF. The CDR3 DNA is TGTGCCAGCAGCTTAGCAGCGGGGGGGGACAATGAGCAGTTCTTC. J is TRBJ2-1 and V is TRBV11-2, with 10 bases matching TRBD2. CDR1 SGHAT and CDR2 FQNNGV come from the germline V gene. V was clipped by 1 base and J by 5 bases; unmatched bases: 2. This CDR3 is 15 amino acids long.

This sequence joins TRBV4-3 and TRBJ1-3, with D possibly TRBD1 on 5 matching bases. Germline CDR1 reads LGHNA; CDR2 reads YSLEER. This CDR3 comprises 16 residues. The ends were cut back, 6 bases at V and 0 bases at J, with 15 bases in the middle. The CDR3 protein is CASSNRQISSGNTIYF. The CDR3 DNA is TGCGCCAGCAGTAACCGACAGATTTCCTCTGGAAACACCATATATTTT.

About this clonotype itself: No conserved phenylalanine or tryptophan ends this CDR3, so it is likely a read error. DNA for the CDR3: TGTGCCAGCAGTTTGGGGATTGCCGGGACTGAAGCTTTCTCT. This sequence encodes CASSLGIAGTEAFS. The chain employs TRBV6-5 and TRBJ1-1, with unresolved D. The CDR3 extends over 14 amino acids. V lost 4 bases and J 5 bases, leaving 14 bases between the germline ends. CDR1 and CDR2 (germline): MNHEY, SVGAGI.

This clonotype was counted a few times. The rearrangement joins TRBV19 to TRBJ2-1; TRBD2 aligns across 7 bases. The junction had 6 bases not matched to a gene; V was cut back by 4 bases and J by 6 bases. Germline V lookup: CDR1 LNHDA, CDR2 SQIVND (reference sequence). The CDR3 is 14 amino acids. CDR3 amino acids: CASSRPGGRNEQFF. The DNA of the CDR3 is TGTGCCAGTAGTAGACCGGGAGGACGCAATGAGCAGTTCTTC.

This clonotype was found a few times. CDR3 sequence reads: CASSLVRGRTYEQYV. In DNA form, the CDR3 reads TGTGCCAGCAGCTTGGTTCGGGGGCGGACCTACGAGCAGTACGTC. The chain is built from TRBV5-5 and TRBJ2-7; D tentatively fits TRBD1 or TRBD2 (6 bases each). The V end lost 0 bases, the J end lost 2 bases, and 12 bases lay between the germline ends. Germline V gene sequence: CDR1 SGHKS, CDR2 YYEKEE (reference sequence). This CDR3 has 15 amino acids.

The CDR3 protein is CASSVSGTDSPLHF. The CDR3, as DNA: TGTGCCAGCAGCGTATCGGGGACAGATTCACCCCTCCACTTT. This rearrangement joins TRBV9 to TRBJ1-6, with TRBD1 matching over 7 bases. V shed 1 base, J shed 8 bases, and the junction held 3 bases outside the gene matches. The CDR3 runs 14 residues. The germline gives CDR1 SGDLS, CDR2 YYNGEE.

In this sample, this clonotype turned up many times. The germline gene is not matched at one end of the junction; a read error may be the cause. The gene calls are TRBV5-1 and TRBJ2-6; TRBD1 matches at 7 bases. The CDR3 sequence is 15 residues long. Per germline, CDR1 SGHRS and CDR2 YFSETQ. CDR3 sequence (DNA): TGTGCCAGCAGCTTGCAGGGGGCTGGGGCCAACGTCCTGACTTTC. Its translation is CASSLQGAGANVLTF.

This clonotype was seen many times. The J gene is TRBJ1-3, the V gene TRBV5-6, with D possibly being TRBD1 (6 bases). This CDR3 has 15 residues. V lost 3 bases and J 0 bases, leaving 10 bases between the germline ends. CDR1 is SGHDT, CDR2 YYEEEE, per germline. The CDR3 protein is CASSSTGSSGNTIYF. CDR3 sequence (DNA): TGTGCCAGCAGCTCAACAGGGAGCTCTGGAAACACCATATATTTT.

This clonotype was found a few times. The V call is TRBV6-1, the J call TRBJ1-2, with no clear D. Germline V gene lookup returns CDR1 MNHNS and CDR2 SASEGT. The CDR3 sequence is 15 residues long. V lost 2 bases and J lost 6, with 16 bases in between. CDR3: CASSERTVDLHGYTF. The DNA for the CDR3 is TGTGCCAGCAGTGAACGAACAGTAGACTTACATGGCTACACCTTC.

Only a few counts were recorded for this clonotype. The chain links TRBV28 to TRBJ1-2; the D gene is possibly TRBD1 (5 bases). V gave up 10 bases and J gave up 3 bases, with 18 bases separating them. Germline V gives CDR1 MDHEN, CDR2 SYDVKM. This CDR3 comprises 14 residues. CDR3 DNA: TGTGCCACCCCATTAGCGGGGGGTGACTATGGCTACACCTTC. Its translation is CATPLAGGDYGYTF.

This clonotype came up a few times. The chain uses TRBV7-9 and TRBJ1-1; D perhaps matches TRBD1 (5 bases). Germline CDR1 is SEHNR and CDR2 is FQNEAQ (reference sequence). This CDR3 spans 12 amino acids. V gave up 8 bases and J gave up 7 bases, with 14 bases separating them. CDR3 coding DNA: TGTGCCAGCGGGGGAGGCGGCAGTGAAGCTTTCTTT. It translates to CASGGGGSEAFF.

This clonotype turned up a few times. J is TRBJ2-3 and V is TRBV7-8; a possible D gene is TRBD1 (8 bases). Looked up from germline, CDR1 is SGHVS and CDR2 is FQNEAQ. Trimming removed 3 bases from V and 5 bases from J, with 15 bases in between. The CDR3 totals 15 residues. The CDR3 is CASSLRTGRVDTQYF. The CDR3 nucleotides read TGTGCCAGCAGCTTGAGGACAGGGAGGGTAGATACGCAGTATTTT.

This clonotype has just a few counts. The J gene is TRBJ1-2, the V gene TRBV29-1, with a tentative D call TRBD1 (5 bases). The CDR3 length is 10 residues. Germline CDR1 SQVTM, CDR2 ANQGSEA. This CDR3 reads CSAGGYGYTF. CDR3 DNA: TGCAGTGCCGGGGGCTATGGCTACACCTTC.

This clonotype has a handful of counts. The chain recombines TRBV20-1 with TRBJ1-1; 8 bases fit TRBD1. CDR1 and CDR2 from the germline V gene are DFQATT and SNEGSKA (reference sequence). The CDR3 consists of 13 residues. Trimming removed 5 bases from V and 4 bases from J; junction bases left unmatched: 6. The chain's CDR3 is CSARRGLGTEAFF. The CDR3 nucleotides are TGCAGTGCTCGCAGGGGGCTCGGCACTGAAGCTTTCTTT.